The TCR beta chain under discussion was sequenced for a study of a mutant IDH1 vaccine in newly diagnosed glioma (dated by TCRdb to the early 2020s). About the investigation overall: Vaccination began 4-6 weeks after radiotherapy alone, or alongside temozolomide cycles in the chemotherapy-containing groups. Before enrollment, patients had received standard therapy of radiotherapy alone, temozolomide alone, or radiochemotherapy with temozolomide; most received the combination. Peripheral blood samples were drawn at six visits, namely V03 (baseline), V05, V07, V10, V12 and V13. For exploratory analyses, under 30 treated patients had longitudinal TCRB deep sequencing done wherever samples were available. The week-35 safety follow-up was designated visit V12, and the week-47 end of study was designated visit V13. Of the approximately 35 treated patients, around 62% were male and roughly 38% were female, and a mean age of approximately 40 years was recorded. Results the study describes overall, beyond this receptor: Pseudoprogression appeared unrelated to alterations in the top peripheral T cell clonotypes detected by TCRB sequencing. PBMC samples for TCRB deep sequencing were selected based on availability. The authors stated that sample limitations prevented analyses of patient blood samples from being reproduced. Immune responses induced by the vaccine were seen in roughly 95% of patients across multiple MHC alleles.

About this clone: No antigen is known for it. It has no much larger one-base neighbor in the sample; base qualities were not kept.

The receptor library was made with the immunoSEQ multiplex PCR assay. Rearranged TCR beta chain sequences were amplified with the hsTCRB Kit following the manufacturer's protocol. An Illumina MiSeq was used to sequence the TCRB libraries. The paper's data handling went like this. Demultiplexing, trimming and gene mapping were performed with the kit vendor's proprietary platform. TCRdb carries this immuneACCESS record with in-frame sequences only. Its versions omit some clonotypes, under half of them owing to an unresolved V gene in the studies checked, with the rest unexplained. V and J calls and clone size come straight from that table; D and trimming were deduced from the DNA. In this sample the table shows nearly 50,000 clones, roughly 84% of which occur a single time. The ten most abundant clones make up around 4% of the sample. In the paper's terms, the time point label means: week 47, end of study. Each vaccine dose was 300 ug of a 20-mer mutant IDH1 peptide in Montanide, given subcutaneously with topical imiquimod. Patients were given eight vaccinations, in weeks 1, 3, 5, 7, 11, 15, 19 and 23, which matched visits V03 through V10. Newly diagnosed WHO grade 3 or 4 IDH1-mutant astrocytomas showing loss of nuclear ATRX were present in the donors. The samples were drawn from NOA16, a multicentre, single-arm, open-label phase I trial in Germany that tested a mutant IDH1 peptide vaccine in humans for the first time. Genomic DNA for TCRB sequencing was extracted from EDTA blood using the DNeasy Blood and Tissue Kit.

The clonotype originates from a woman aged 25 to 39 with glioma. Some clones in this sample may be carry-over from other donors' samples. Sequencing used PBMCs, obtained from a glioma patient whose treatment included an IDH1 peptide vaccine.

The CDR3 protein: CSAGLQGTNEKLFF. At the DNA level, the sequence is TGCAGCGCGGGACTCCAGGGGACTAATGAAAAACTGTTTTTT. In this chain, TRBV29-1 is recombined with TRBJ1-4; the D gene is perhaps TRBD1, on 6 matching bases. V was cut back by 7 bases and J by 2 bases, leaving a gap of 14 bases between them. Via the germline V gene, CDR1 is SQVTM and CDR2 ANQGSEA. Including cysteine and phenylalanine, the CDR3 has 14 amino acids. Kept here is only the CDR3 DNA, which spans 42 bases and is read in frame from base 1.